This entry features one T cell receptor (beta chain) sequence. The sample originates from a study of CD8 T cells in Susac syndrome. Control patients had untreated stable or active relapsing-remitting multiple sclerosis by revised McDonald criteria. Negative isolation yielded the CD8+ and CD4+ T cells, while FACS enriched the TEMRA cells. The V and J ends lost 0 bases and 2 bases, in that order; junction bases with no gene match: 2. This CDR3 is built from 15 residues. CDR1 and CDR2 (germline): SGHAT, FQNNGV. With random hexamers, roughly 0.5 to 1 ug RNA was reverse transcribed. Across 54 Vbeta and 13 Jbeta, TCR beta CDR3 was amplified with immunoSEQ multiplex PCR. MiXCR, applied by TCRdb to the immunoSEQ multiplex PCR reads, yields one record per CDR3 protein. The sample contains some 170,000 distinct CDR3 sequences, roughly 94% of which appear only once.

The chain joins TRBV11-2 to TRBJ2-7; 9 nucleotides line up with TRBD1. The sequence derives from a human donor with multiple sclerosis. The source material was CD4+ T cells from PBMCs. The CDR3 spells CASSLDGTGPYEQYF. CDR3 DNA: TGTGCCAGCAGCTTAGACGGGACAGGGCCCTACGAGCAGTACTTC.